Shown below are 30 T cell receptor beta chains from a single sample sequenced in a study of T-cell memory formation after mild COVID-19. In TCRdb, the 5' RACE reads were re-called with MiXCR into one record per CDR3 protein. The top ten hold roughly 3.6% of the sample, which has some 260,000 distinct CDR3 sequences, roughly 17% seen once. Sequencing was performed on PBMCs or a T cell subset sorted from them (not recorded which). The receptors derive from a man between 18 and 29 years old who had mild COVID-19 (a few samples of this study predate the infection). Cell type and time point are not known.

V gene TRBV20-1 combines with J gene TRBJ2-3, with 7 bases aligning to TRBD2. This CDR3 spans 15 amino acids. V gave up 6 bases and J gave up 4 bases; unmatched junction bases: 13. Germline V gene sequence: CDR1 DFQATT, CDR2 SNEGSKA (reference sequence). CDR3 bases: TGCAGTGCCAGCGGCAGGGAGGGCGCCGCAGATACGCAGTATTTT. Protein sequence: CSASGREGAADTQYF.

This clonotype was observed a few times. V gene TRBV6-6 combines with J gene TRBJ1-1; D is unresolved. The length of the CDR3 is 11 residues. CDR1 MNHNY and CDR2 SVGAGI come from the germline V gene (reference sequence). The germline V and J ends were trimmed by 6 bases and 7 bases, with 9 bases remaining between them. CDR3 DNA: TGTGCCAGCAGAACGAGAGTTGAAGCTTTCTTT. It specifies CASRTRVEAFF.

Only a few counts were recorded for this clonotype. CDR3 in DNA: TGTGCCAGCTGCCAGGGGGGGAACACCGGGGAGCTGTTTTTT. It is translated as CASCQGGNTGELFF. The rearrangement uses TRBV11-2 and TRBJ2-2; possibly TRBD1 for D (7 bases). Trimming removed 8 bases from V and 1 base from J, with 11 bases in between. This CDR3 has 14 residues. Germline lookup yields CDR1 SGHAT and CDR2 FQNNGV.

This clonotype has a handful of counts. The chain employs TRBV20-1 and TRBJ1-5, with D maybe TRBD1 (6 bases). Trimming took off 0 bases at V and 7 bases at J, with 13 bases between the two ends. In germline, CDR1 is DFQATT, CDR2 SNEGSKA (reference sequence). CDR3 length: 14 amino acids. This CDR3 reads CSARDRTGSQPQHF. The CDR3 region has the DNA TGCAGTGCTAGAGATCGTACAGGGAGCCAGCCCCAGCATTTT.

This clonotype occurred a few times. J is TRBJ1-1 and V is TRBV6-5; D not resolved. V was trimmed by 6 bases and J by 1 base, leaving 12 bases between them. CDR3 size: 14 residues. The germline V gene encodes CDR1 MNHEY and CDR2 SVGAGI. CDR3 coding DNA: TGTGCCAGCAGGCCCCTGACACAGAACACTGAAGCTTTCTTT. It is translated as CASRPLTQNTEAFF.

This clonotype has just a few counts. The rearrangement links TRBV4-2 to TRBJ2-2; 7 nucleotides line up with TRBD2. J gave up 5 bases and V 1 base, and 4 bases lay outside the gene matches. The CDR3 contains 15 residues. CDR1 and CDR2 (germline): LGHNA, YNFKEQ. The CDR3 DNA is TGTGCCAGCAGCCAAGGCTGGGGAGGGACCGGGGAGCTGTTTTTT. Translating it yields CASSQGWGGTGELFF.

This clonotype was detected only a few times. This chain connects TRBV7-8 to TRBJ2-1; 8 bases map to TRBD2. The CDR3 covers 17 residues. J lost 3 bases, V lost 7 bases, and 14 bases had no gene match. Germline values: CDR1 SGHVS, CDR2 FQNEAQ. The CDR3 spells CASISLRTSRVYNEQFF. For the CDR3, the DNA is TGTGCCAGCATCAGCTTAAGGACTAGCCGGGTCTACAATGAGCAGTTCTTC.

This clonotype has just a few counts. This chain uses TRBV10-3 with TRBJ2-3; D ambiguous. Trimming pared 7 bases from V and 3 bases from J, leaving 14 bases between. The CDR3 totals 14 residues. From germline, CDR1 is ENHRY and CDR2 SYGVKD. As DNA, the CDR3 is TGTGCCATCACGCCTAGGGAACAAACAGATACGCAGTATTTT. Its protein product is CAITPREQTDTQYF.

The chain couples TRBV5-1 to TRBJ1-4; D unclear. The CDR3 is 16 residues long. CDR1 is SGHRS, CDR2 YFSETQ, per germline. V shed 0 bases and J shed 2 bases, with 11 bases lying between them. CDR3 coding DNA: TGCGCCAGCAGCTTGGGATCCCTTGCGACTAATGAAAAACTGTTTTTT. The encoded protein is CASSLGSLATNEKLFF.

CDR3 DNA: TGCAGCGCTAGCGGGGGCCTCACAGATACGCAGTATTTT. Its protein product is CSASGGLTDTQYF. The J gene is TRBJ2-3, the V gene TRBV29-1; 10 bases line up with TRBD2. The trim removed 7 bases at V and 2 bases at J, leaving 3 bases unmatched. Germline V lookup: CDR1 SQVTM, CDR2 ANQGSEA. The CDR3 is made up of 13 amino acids.

The chain recombines TRBV6-6 with TRBJ1-2; TRBD1 is a possible D gene (6 bases). The CDR3 runs 15 residues. Per germline, CDR1 MNHNY and CDR2 SVGAGI (reference sequence). V shed 6 bases and J shed 5 bases, with 19 bases lying between them. The CDR3 reads CASRVQGGGIYGYTF. In nucleotides, the CDR3 is TGTGCCAGCAGGGTCCAAGGGGGGGGTATATATGGCTACACCTTC.

This clonotype has only a few counts. The chain combines TRBV12-3 or TRBV12-4 with TRBJ2-1, with 7 bases lining up with TRBD1. Germline trimming cut 6 bases from V and 9 bases from J; bases unmatched to any gene: 14. The CDR3 runs to 15 residues. The CDR3: CASRRSEGATVEQFF. DNA of the CDR3: TGTGCCAGCAGAAGGAGTGAGGGGGCGACGGTTGAGCAGTTCTTC.

Only a few counts were recorded for this clonotype. The gene calls are TRBV21-1 and TRBJ1-4; the table gives TRBD1 as D, unverified against the DNA. TRBV21-1 is a pseudogene. The CDR3 runs 16 residues. This CDR3 reads CASSAPPGGLSEKLFF. CDR3 bases: TGTGCCAGCAGCGCCCCACCCGGGGGGCTCAGTGAAAAACTGTTTTTT.

This clonotype was seen many times. The chain joins TRBV20-1 to TRBJ2-3, with a tentative D call TRBD2 (7 bases). Trimming left V 6 bases short and J 1 base short, with 20 bases between. The CDR3 has 16 residues. The germline V gene has CDR1 DFQATT and CDR2 SNEGSKA (reference sequence). The CDR3 is CSAEARGGHRTDTQYF. CDR3 sequence (DNA): TGCAGTGCCGAAGCGAGGGGGGGCCACCGCACAGATACGCAGTATTTT.

Here the CDR3 DNA reads TGTGCCAGTAGTATCGTACTCAATGAGCAGTTCTTC. This sequence encodes CASSIVLNEQFF. The chain couples TRBV19 to TRBJ2-1; D unresolved. Germline CDR1 and CDR2: LNHDA and SQIVND (reference sequence). Deletions cut 3 bases from V and 6 bases from J, with 6 bases between. CDR3 length equals 12 residues.

This clonotype was seen more than once but under ten times. The chain combines TRBV9 with TRBJ2-2, with a weak D call TRBD2 (6 bases). V was clipped by 3 bases and J by 2 bases, with 11 bases between them. The length of the CDR3 is 15 residues. CDR1 and CDR2 from the germline V gene are SGDLS and YYNGEE. CDR3 sequence reads: CASSEWRGNTGELFF. In nucleotides, the CDR3 is TGTGCCAGCAGCGAGTGGCGGGGCAACACCGGGGAGCTGTTTTTT.

This clonotype turned up a few times. The chain carries TRBV20-1 and TRBJ1-3; no reliable D call. The V end was cut by 6 bases, the J end by 1 base, with 10 bases between. CDR3 length equals 13 residues. CDR1 DFQATT and CDR2 SNEGSKA come from the germline V gene (reference sequence). CDR3 sequence (DNA): TGCAGTGCCTTCAGTGTGTCTGGAAACACCATATATTTT. Translating it yields CSAFSVSGNTIYF.

This clonotype was counted only a few times. The J gene is TRBJ2-7, the V gene TRBV18, with a weak D call TRBD1 (6 bases). The CDR3 runs 15 residues. CDR1 is KGHSH, CDR2 LQKENI, per germline. Trimming shortened V by 3 bases and J by 0 bases, and 12 bases separated the two germline ends. The CDR3 nucleotides read TGTGCCAGCTCACCTATGGGGGCGAGCTCCTACGAGCAGTACGTC. This translates into CASSPMGASSYEQYV.

This chain connects TRBV30 to TRBJ1-3; unclear D gene. The CDR3 length is 11 residues. Trimming removed 3 bases at V and 8 bases at J, with 8 bases between. Germline CDR1 is GTSNPN and CDR2 is SVGIG (reference sequence). The CDR3: CAWSKRDTIYF. The CDR3 DNA sequence: TGTGCCTGGAGCAAACGGGACACCATATATTTT.

The sample holds a few counts of this clonotype. This sequence joins TRBV7-2 and TRBJ2-7, with TRBD1 matching 10 bases. The CDR3 totals 16 residues. V lost 2 bases, J lost 7 bases, and 11 bases stayed unmatched. Germline V gives CDR1 SGHTA, CDR2 FQGNSA. The CDR3: CASSLSLTGGGGEQYV. CDR3 bases: TGTGCCAGCAGCTTATCCTTGACAGGGGGCGGAGGGGAGCAGTACGTC.

There are many counts of this clonotype. V is TRBV7-3 and J is TRBJ2-2; D is undetermined. The germline CDR1 and CDR2 sequences are SGHTA and FQGTGA. CDR3 length: 13 residues. The germline V and J ends were trimmed by 1 base and 1 base, with 1 base remaining between them. The CDR3 region has the DNA TGTGCCAGCAGCTTAAAGAACACCGGGGAGCTGTTTTTT. It is translated as CASSLKNTGELFF.

This clonotype was detected only a few times. The chain couples TRBV6-5 to TRBJ2-5; D is unresolved. This CDR3 has 16 residues. With 0 bases removed from V and 5 bases from J, the gap between germline ends came to 16 bases. Germline loops: CDR1 MNHEY, CDR2 SVGAGI. The CDR3 reads CASSYSFTQWSETQYF. The CDR3 DNA follows: TGTGCCAGCAGTTACTCGTTCACGCAATGGTCGGAGACCCAGTACTTC.

This chain connects TRBV2 to TRBJ1-1, with a tentative D call TRBD1 (6 bases). Trimming took off 9 bases at V and 6 bases at J, with 20 bases between the two ends. CDR1 SNHLY and CDR2 FYNNEI come from the germline V gene. The CDR3 spans 14 residues. The CDR3 protein is CASISDRPFPEAFF. The CDR3 DNA follows: TGTGCCAGTATAAGTGACAGGCCTTTCCCTGAAGCTTTCTTT.

This clonotype was observed once. The chain recombines TRBV6-2 or TRBV6-3 with TRBJ1-1, with D unresolved. Germline-derived CDR1 and CDR2 are MNHEY and SVGEGT. Trimming stripped 6 bases from V and 1 base from J, with 9 bases between. CDR3 length: 13 amino acids. The CDR3 DNA reads TGTGCCAGCAGGGTGAGGGCGAACACTGAAGCTTTCTTT. Translated: CASRVRANTEAFF.

This clonotype was counted at least ten times. The chain recombines TRBV21-1 with TRBJ1-1. TRBV21-1 is marked as a pseudogene. The CDR3 has 13 amino acids. In DNA, the CDR3 is TGTGCCAGCAGCAAAGTGACGCACACTGAAGCTTTCTTT. It yields the protein CASSKVTHTEAFF.

In its sample, this clonotype was seen a few times. The chain uses TRBV11-2 and TRBJ2-3, with a weak D call TRBD2 (7 bases). The V gene lost 1 base and the J gene lost 4 bases, with 12 bases spanning the gap. Germline loops: CDR1 SGHAT, CDR2 FQNNGV. The CDR3 has 15 residues. CDR3 DNA sequence: TGTGCCAGCAGCTTAGTGGGGGGGCGCCCAGATACGCAGTATTTT. As protein: CASSLVGGRPDTQYF.

In this sample, this clonotype turned up a few times. The rearrangement uses TRBV7-8 and TRBJ2-1, with no clear D. V shed 5 bases and J shed 0 bases, with 14 bases lying between them. The CDR3 totals 16 residues. The germline V gene has CDR1 SGHVS and CDR2 FQNEAQ. The chain's CDR3 is CASSPRAQFSYNEQFF. In nucleotides, the CDR3 is TGTGCCAGCAGCCCCCGGGCCCAATTCTCCTACAATGAGCAGTTCTTC.

The chain couples TRBV29-1 to TRBJ2-3, with D tentatively TRBD2 (6 bases). Looked up from germline, CDR1 is SQVTM and CDR2 is ANQGSEA. V lost 3 bases, J lost 9 bases, and 16 bases lay in between. The CDR3 sequence is 13 residues long. The CDR3 DNA reads TGCAGCGTTGAGGGAGGTGGGGTTCGGACGCAGTATTTT. It translates to CSVEGGGVRTQYF.

This clonotype has ten or more counts. The chain is built from TRBV5-1 and TRBJ2-1; TRBD1 agrees at 9 bases. Losses at the gene ends were 1 base for V and 8 bases for J; bases not matched to a gene: 7. The CDR3 totals 15 residues. Germline-derived CDR1 and CDR2 are SGHRS and YFSETQ. The CDR3 spells CASSLMGQGVDEQFF. CDR3 nucleotide sequence: TGCGCCAGCAGCTTGATGGGACAGGGAGTCGATGAGCAGTTCTTC.

The chain employs TRBV18 and TRBJ1-2; 10 bases line up with TRBD1. V was clipped by 3 bases and J by 4 bases; unmatched bases: 11. The germline CDR1 and CDR2 sequences are KGHSH and LQKENI. The CDR3 extends over 17 amino acids. The CDR3 DNA sequence: TGTGCCAGCTCACCTACCGGGACAGGGGAGAGGTCCTATGGCTACACCTTC. Encoded protein: CASSPTGTGERSYGYTF.